The next 28 T cell receptor beta chains were all read from a single sample in a study of blood T cell repertoires in COVID-19. The method was immunoSEQ multiplex PCR; TCRdb's version includes in-frame clones alone and lacks a portion of them. The table includes about 140,000 clones, 60% to 80% detected once. The source material was peripheral blood. These receptors were taken from a man aged 45-65 years with active or convalescent COVID-19.

This clone was seen more than once but under ten times. The chain has TRBV5-4 and TRBJ1-6, with D unresolved. CDR1 and CDR2 from the germline V gene are SGHNT and YYREEE (reference sequence). The CDR3 has 14 residues. With 1 base removed from V and 6 bases from J, the gap between germline ends came to 8 bases. The CDR3: CASSLSRGNSPLHF. The CDR3 region has the DNA TGTGCCAGCAGCTTGTCGCGGGGTAATTCACCCCTCCACTTT.

DNA for the CDR3: TGTGCCAGCAGGCCGGGACTAGCGGGAGAGTTGGGCGGGGAGCTGTTTTTT. It is translated as CASRPGLAGELGGELFF. The genes are TRBV27 and TRBJ2-2; 14 bases fit TRBD2. Germline values: CDR1 MNHEY, CDR2 SMNVEV (reference sequence). The CDR3 sequence is 17 residues long. V lost 6 bases to trimming and J lost 7 bases; unmatched junction nucleotides: 10.

This rearrangement joins TRBV5-6 to TRBJ1-4, with TRBD1 as a possible D gene (5 bases). The germline gives CDR1 SGHDT, CDR2 YYEEEE. V dropped 0 bases and J dropped 4 bases, with 7 bases sitting between them. There are 14 residues in the CDR3. CDR3 sequence reads: CASSLVGVNEKLFF. CDR3 sequence (DNA): TGTGCCAGCAGCTTGGTAGGGGTTAATGAAAAACTGTTTTTT. Full variable domain (remainder filled in from reference TRBV5-6 and TRBJ1-4): DAGVTQSPTHLIKTRGQQVTLRCSPKSGHDTVSWYQQALGQGPQFIFQYYEEEERQRGNFPDRFSGHQFPNYSSELNVNALLLGDSALYLCASSLVGVNEKLFFGSGTQLSVL.

The chain couples TRBV7-9 to TRBJ1-2, with TRBD1 matching 10 bases. The J segment lost 3 bases and the V segment lost 5 bases, leaving 9 bases of the junction unmatched. The CDR3 extends over 16 amino acids. Germline loops: CDR1 SEHNR, CDR2 FQNEAQ (reference sequence). The CDR3 DNA is TGTGCCAGCAGCAACCCGACAGGGGGCGTACACTATGGCTACACCTTC. It is translated as CASSNPTGGVHYGYTF.

This clone was counted many times. This chain joins TRBV7-3 and TRBJ2-2, with 12 bases matching TRBD2. The germline V gene encodes CDR1 SGHTA and CDR2 FQGTGA. V was clipped by 1 base and J by 5 bases; unmatched bases: 11. This CDR3 spans 19 amino acids. This chain's CDR3 is CASSLKASSGREGTGELFF. DNA for the CDR3: TGTGCCAGCAGCTTAAAAGCCTCTAGCGGGAGGGAAGGGACCGGGGAGCTGTTTTTT. Based on the CDR3 plus reference TRBV7-3 and TRBJ2-2, the full variable domain is GAGVSQTPSNKVTEKGKYVELRCDPISGHTALYWYRQSLGQGPEFLIYFQGTGAADDSGLPNDRFFAVRPEGSVSTLKIQRTERGDSAVYLCASSLKASSGREGTGELFFGEGSRLTVL.

The genes are TRBV5-1 and TRBJ2-5, with TRBD2 matching over 8 bases. After removal of 5 bases from V and 2 bases from J, the junction contained 11 bases not matched to a gene. Germline V gives CDR1 SGHRS, CDR2 YFSETQ. This CDR3 spans 16 amino acids. The CDR3 is CASRSGLAADQETQYF. The CDR3 DNA reads TGCGCCAGCAGGTCAGGACTAGCTGCCGATCAAGAGACCCAGTACTTC.

The chain combines TRBV9 with TRBJ2-1; 12 bases are shared with TRBD2. CDR1 and CDR2 (germline): SGDLS, YYNGEE. The junction had 8 bases not matched to a gene; V was cut back by 3 bases and J by 4 bases. The length of the CDR3 is 17 residues. CDR3 DNA: TGTGCCAGCAGCGACCCCCCCGGGACTAGCGGGTACAATGAGCAGTTCTTC. As protein: CASSDPPGTSGYNEQFF.

V and J are TRBV7-2 and TRBJ2-7; D unresolved. Trimming left V 5 bases short and J 2 bases short, with 7 bases between. Germline CDR1 reads SGHTA; CDR2 reads FQGNSA. CDR3 length equals 12 residues. CDR3 region: CASSPNTYEQYF. CDR3 sequence (DNA): TGTGCCAGCAGCCCAAACACCTACGAGCAGTACTTC. The full variable domain, in which reference TRBV7-2 and TRBJ2-7 provide the parts outside the CDR3, is GAGVSQSPSNKVTEKGKDVELRCDPISGHTALYWYRQSLGQGLEFLIYFQGNSAPDKSGLPSDRFSAERTGGSVSTLTIQRTQQEDSAVYLCASSPNTYEQYFGPGTRLTVT.

The rearrangement uses TRBV5-4 and TRBJ2-3, with D perhaps matching TRBD2 (5 bases). V gave up 6 bases and J gave up 4 bases, with 12 bases separating them. In germline, CDR1 is SGHNT, CDR2 YYREEE (reference sequence). The CDR3 runs to 13 residues. The CDR3 region is CASNGYGADTQYF. CDR3 DNA: TGTGCCAGCAACGGGTACGGGGCAGATACGCAGTATTTT.

The chain links TRBV27 to TRBJ2-7; no reliable D call. The germline V gene has CDR1 MNHEY and CDR2 SMNVEV (reference sequence). CDR3 length equals 14 residues. V lost 4 bases to trimming and J lost 3 bases, with 13 bases between them. CDR3 protein: CASSSLMRHYEQYF. CDR3 nucleotides: TGTGCCAGCAGTTCCCTGATGCGGCACTACGAGCAGTACTTC.

DNA for the CDR3: TGTGCCAGCAGCTTGGCTGGCAGAGATACGCAGTATTTT. Amino acids: CASSLAGRDTQYF. This rearrangement joins TRBV5-4 to TRBJ2-3; D remains ambiguous. The V end lost 0 bases, the J end lost 5 bases, and 7 bases lay between the germline ends. The CDR3 totals 13 residues. Germline V gene lookup returns CDR1 SGHNT and CDR2 YYREEE (reference sequence).

The V gene is TRBV6-6, the J gene TRBJ2-1; TRBD2 might be the D (5 bases). Trimming left V 6 bases short and J 14 bases short, with 14 bases between. This CDR3 region has 11 residues. CDR1 is MNHNY, CDR2 SVGAGI, per germline (reference sequence). CDR3: CASSRPGIEFF. The CDR3 nucleotides are TGTGCCAGCAGCCGCCCGGGGATTGAGTTCTTC.

The CDR3, as DNA: TGTGCCTGGAGTGTACGTGACACCAGAAACACCATATATTTT. It specifies CAWSVRDTRNTIYF. V usage is TRBV30 and J usage is TRBJ1-3; D gene ambiguous. Germline-derived CDR1 and CDR2 are GTSNPN and SVGIG (reference sequence). The CDR3 is 14 residues long. Trimming stripped 0 bases from V and 5 bases from J, with 11 bases between.

The chain has TRBV4-1 and TRBJ2-3, with TRBD2 matching over 11 bases. The J segment lost 2 bases and the V segment lost 4 bases, leaving 5 bases of the junction unmatched. The germline V gene has CDR1 MGHRA and CDR2 YSYEKL. The CDR3 has 16 amino acids. The CDR3 loop is CASSRTSGSYTDTQYF. In DNA, the CDR3 is TGCGCCAGCAGCCGGACTAGCGGGTCCTACACAGATACGCAGTATTTT.

The chain joins TRBV27 to TRBJ2-7; tentative D call: TRBD2 (5 bases). Between the trimmed V and J ends, which lost 3 bases and 0 bases, there was a span of 9 bases. Germline CDR1 reads MNHEY; CDR2 reads SMNVEV (reference sequence). The length of the CDR3 is 14 residues. CDR3 sequence: CASSLVRGSYEQYF. The CDR3 DNA sequence: TGTGCCAGCAGTTTGGTACGGGGCTCCTACGAGCAGTACTTC.

V is TRBV29-1 and J is TRBJ2-7; 8 bases align to TRBD2. The CDR3 has 13 amino acids. Losses at the gene ends were 3 bases for V and 4 bases for J; bases not matched to a gene: 5. In germline, CDR1 is SQVTM, CDR2 ANQGSEA. The CDR3 bases are TGCAGCGTTGAGCTGGCGGGAGGATACGAGCAGTACTTC. Its translation: CSVELAGGYEQYF.

The chain carries TRBV18 and TRBJ2-2; a possible D gene is TRBD1 (6 bases). Deletions cut 1 base from V and 7 bases from J, with 16 bases between. The CDR3 contains 16 residues. Germline V gives CDR1 KGHSH, CDR2 LQKENI. In DNA, the CDR3 is TGTGCCAGCTCACCACTACAGGGAGCTGAGAGCGGGGAGCTGTTTTTT. Amino acids: CASSPLQGAESGELFF.

This chain uses TRBV5-1 with TRBJ2-6, with D unresolved. Between the trimmed V and J ends, which lost 4 bases and 4 bases, there was a span of 9 bases. This CDR3 spans 14 amino acids. Germline-derived CDR1 and CDR2 are SGHRS and YFSETQ. CDR3 sequence reads: CASSIVSGANVLTF. CDR3 DNA sequence: TGCGCCAGCAGCATTGTGTCAGGGGCCAACGTCCTGACTTTC.

The CDR3 loop is CSTGQGNTHEQFF. DNA for the CDR3: TGCAGCACTGGACAGGGTAATACTCATGAGCAGTTCTTC. V and J are TRBV29-1 and TRBJ2-1; 8 positions match TRBD1. The ends lost 8 bases at V and 8 bases at J; junction bases unmatched: 11. The CDR3 sequence is 13 residues long. Germline loops: CDR1 SQVTM, CDR2 ANQGSEA.

The chain is built from TRBV7-3 and TRBJ1-1; D gene ambiguous. Germline V gene sequence: CDR1 SGHTA, CDR2 FQGTGA. CDR3 length: 14 residues. Trimming cost V 5 bases and J 1 base, with 11 bases left between them. CDR3: CASSPRGGNTEAFF. In nucleotides, the CDR3 is TGTGCCAGCAGCCCTCGGGGAGGGAACACTGAAGCTTTCTTT.

The V gene is TRBV19, the J gene TRBJ2-7; 10 nucleotides match TRBD2. Losses at the gene ends were 6 bases for V and 0 bases for J; bases not matched to a gene: 11. Germline CDR1 and CDR2: LNHDA and SQIVND (reference sequence). The CDR3 sequence is 17 residues long. CDR3 sequence (DNA): TGTGCCAGTAGACAAGGACTAGCGGACCTAAGCTCCTACGAGCAGTACTTC. Its translation is CASRQGLADLSSYEQYF.

This rearrangement joins TRBV7-3 to TRBJ2-3; D is perhaps TRBD2 (5 bases). The CDR3 spans 16 residues. V lost 2 bases to trimming and J lost 0 bases, with 12 bases between them. Germline V CDR1 and CDR2: SGHTA, FQGTGA. DNA of the CDR3: TGTGCCAGCAGCTTAGATGGCGGGCCGAGCACAGATACGCAGTATTTT. It yields the protein CASSLDGGPSTDTQYF.

Ten or more counts support this clone. This chain uses TRBV5-6 with TRBJ1-6; the D is unclear. The V gene lost 1 base and the J gene lost 1 base, with 9 bases spanning the gap. Germline CDR1 reads SGHDT; CDR2 reads YYEEEE. CDR3 length: 16 amino acids. CDR3 in amino acids: CASSLSRGSYNSPLHF. CDR3 in DNA: TGTGCCAGCAGCTTGTCTCGGGGATCCTATAATTCACCCCTCCACTTT.

This rearrangement joins TRBV28 to TRBJ1-2, with unresolved D. CDR3 length: 12 amino acids. The V and J ends lost 8 bases and 6 bases respectively, with 13 bases between them. Germline V gives CDR1 MDHEN, CDR2 SYDVKM. As DNA, the CDR3 is TGTGCCAGCCACCAGGCGTCGGATGGCTACACCTTC. Protein product: CASHQASDGYTF.

The rearrangement links TRBV28 to TRBJ1-4; D is uncertain. CDR3 size: 12 residues. From germline, CDR1 is MDHEN and CDR2 SYDVKM. With 2 bases removed from V and 7 bases from J, the gap between germline ends came to 5 bases. The CDR3 bases are TGTGCCAGCAGTTTAAACGGTGAAAAACTGTTTTTT. Translation gives CASSLNGEKLFF.

The chain employs TRBV24-1 and TRBJ2-3; D is perhaps TRBD2 (6 bases). The V end lost 5 bases, the J end lost 5 bases, and 16 bases lay between the germline ends. The CDR3 loop spans 15 amino acids. CDR1 and CDR2 from the germline V gene are KGHDR and SFDVKD. CDR3 sequence (DNA): TGTGCCACCAGTGGCGGGGCAGTCTGGAAAGATACGCAGTATTTT. Its translation is CATSGGAVWKDTQYF.

The V and J genes are TRBV6-5 and TRBJ2-7; TRBD1 is a possible D gene (5 bases). Germline V gives CDR1 MNHEY, CDR2 SVGAGI. The ends were cut back, 2 bases at V and 1 base at J, with 12 bases in the middle. The CDR3 length is 15 residues. The chain's CDR3 is CASSYDSSFSYEQYF. Here the CDR3 DNA reads TGTGCCAGCAGTTACGACAGCTCCTTTTCCTACGAGCAGTACTTC.

The chain joins TRBV9 to TRBJ1-3, with TRBD1 matching over 10 bases. Unmatched junction bases numbered 5, after V lost 4 bases and J lost 4 bases. CDR3 length equals 15 residues. Per germline, CDR1 SGDLS and CDR2 YYNGEE. The CDR3 is CASSPGQGSGNTIYF. The CDR3 DNA sequence: TGTGCCAGCAGCCCGGGACAGGGGTCAGGAAACACCATATATTTT.